This T cell receptor (beta chain) is drawn from a study of shared clonotypes between healthy human individuals. About this clone: It is unclear where the CDR3 begins or ends on the DNA, so no DNA is shown, and the CDR3 is as TCRdb lists it.

Sequencing used immunoSEQ multiplex PCR; TCRdb keeps in-frame clones, though not all of them. The sample gives 450,000 to 500,000 clones, approximately 84% of which show up once; roughly an eighth is in the top ten. Germline values: CDR1 SGHTA, CDR2 FQGNSA. The length of the CDR3 is 13 amino acids, counting both ends. The source material was PBMCs. The chain is built from TRBV7-2 and TRBJ2-2; TRBD2 was called by the table and not checked on the DNA. The clonotype was recovered from a woman aged 40 to 50 in good health. Some clones in this sample may be carry-over from other donors' samples. CDR3 protein: CASSPLRAGELFF.